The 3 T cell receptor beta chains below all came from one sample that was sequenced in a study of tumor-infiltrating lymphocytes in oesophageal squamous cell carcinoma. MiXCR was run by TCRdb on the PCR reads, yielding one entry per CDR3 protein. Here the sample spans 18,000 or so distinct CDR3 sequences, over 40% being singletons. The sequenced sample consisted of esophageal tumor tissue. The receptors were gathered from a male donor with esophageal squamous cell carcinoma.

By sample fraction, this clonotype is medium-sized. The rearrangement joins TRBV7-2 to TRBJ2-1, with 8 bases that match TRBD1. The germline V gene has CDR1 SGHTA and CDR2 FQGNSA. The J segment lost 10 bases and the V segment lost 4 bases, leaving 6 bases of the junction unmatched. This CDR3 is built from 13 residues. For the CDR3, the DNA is TGTGCCAGCAGCTCCGACAGGGGCGGGGAGCAGTTCTTC. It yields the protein CASSSDRGGEQFF. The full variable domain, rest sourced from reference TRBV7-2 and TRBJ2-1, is GAGVSQSPSNKVTEKGKDVELRCDPISGHTALYWYRQSLGQGLEFLIYFQGNSAPDKSGLPSDRFSAERTGGSVSTLTIQRTQQEDSAVYLCASSSDRGGEQFFGPGTRLTVL.

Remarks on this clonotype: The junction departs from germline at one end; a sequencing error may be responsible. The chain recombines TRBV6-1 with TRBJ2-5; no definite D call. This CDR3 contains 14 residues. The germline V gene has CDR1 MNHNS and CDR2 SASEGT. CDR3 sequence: CASSEVPTDSPLHF. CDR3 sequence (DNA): TGTGCCAGCAGTGAAGTCCCCACCGATTCACCCCTCCACTTC.

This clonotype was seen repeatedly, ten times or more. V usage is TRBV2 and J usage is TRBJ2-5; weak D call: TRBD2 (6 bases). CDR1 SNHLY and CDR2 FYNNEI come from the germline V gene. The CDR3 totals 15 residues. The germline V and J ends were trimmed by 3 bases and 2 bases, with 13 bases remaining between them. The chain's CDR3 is CASSESSAPQETQYF. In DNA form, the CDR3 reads TGTGCCAGCAGTGAGTCTAGCGCTCCACAAGAGACCCAGTACTTC.